This T cell receptor (beta chain) is from a study of CD4 and CD8 cells across lung adenocarcinoma regions. From the PCR reads, TCRdb called clonotypes with MiXCR, one entry per CDR3 protein. The sample contains thousands of distinct CDR3 sequences, almost 60% of which appear only once. The CDR3 loop spans 14 amino acids. The V gene lost 3 bases and the J gene lost 3 bases, with 9 bases spanning the gap. The count of this clonotype is one. The patients had localized lung adenocarcinoma, a non-small cell subtype. The chain couples TRBV12-3 or TRBV12-4 to TRBJ2-1, with unresolved D. What was sequenced was CD4+ T cells from the center of a lung tumor. This TCR derives from a male donor with lung adenocarcinoma. The CD4 and CD8 labels of this study may be unreliable. The CDR3 spells CASSFLGGYNEQFF. The CDR3 DNA sequence: TGTGCCAGCAGTTTTCTTGGCGGCTACAATGAGCAGTTCTTC.